This is a list of T cell receptor beta chains from one sample in a study of blood T cells in healthy people across ages. TCRdb re-analysed the 5' RACE reads in MiXCR, keeping a single row per CDR3 protein. The table records fewer than 1.5 million distinct CDR3 sequences, approximately 38% of them present only once. Sequencing was carried out using blood. These receptors were obtained from a woman between 18 and 29 years old in good health. The CDR3 runs from the conserved cysteine through the conserved F or W. A D gene is named only where the DNA matches it firmly. Clone sizes are given selectively: once, few, many, or a class where the clone is expanded.

abundance	d_gene	v_gene	j_gene	CDR3nt	CDR3aa
-	-	TRBV4-1	TRBJ2-2	TGCGCCAGCACCCAGGGCGCCGGGGAGCTGTTTTTT	CASTQGAGELFF
-	TRBD1	TRBV4-2	TRBJ1-5	TGTGCCAGCAGCCAAGTGCGTACAGGGGAACAGTCCCAGCATTTT	CASSQVRTGEQSQHF
few	-	TRBV27	TRBJ2-7	TGTGCCAGCAGTTTAATCGCCCAGAACTCCTACGAGCAGTACTTC	CASSLIAQNSYEQYF
many	-	TRBV5-5	TRBJ2-1	TGTGCCAGCAGCTGGGGGGCCAATGAGCAGTTCTTC	CASSWGANEQFF
few	TRBD2	TRBV27	TRBJ2-1	TGTGCCAGCAGTCTCATCCGGACTAGCGGGAGGGGCAATGAGCAGTTCTTC	CASSLIRTSGRGNEQFF
-	-	TRBV12-3/TRBV12-4	TRBJ2-7	TGTGCCAGCAGTCTCCCTACGGGCCCGGAACCCTACGAGCAGTACTTC	CASSLPTGPEPYEQYF
-	-	TRBV14	TRBJ2-5	TGTGCCAGCAGCCCCCTCTCTAGGGGGCGGGAGCAGTACTTC	CASSPLSRGREQYF
few	TRBD2	TRBV28	TRBJ2-1	TGTGCCAGCAGCCCAGGCGGGGGAGCCTACAATGAGCAGTTCTTC	CASSPGGGAYNEQFF
-	-	TRBV10-2	TRBJ2-3	TGCGCCAGCAGTAATTGGGGGAAGCTTAGCACAGATACGCAGTATTTT	CASSNWGKLSTDTQYF
-	-	TRBV2	TRBJ2-1	TGTGCCAGCAGACGTGGGAGTTCCAGAAATGAGCAGTTCTTC	CASRRGSSRNEQFF
-	-	TRBV27	TRBJ2-7	TGTGCCAGCAGTTCCCCCCTCGCGGGTACTTACGAGCAGTACTTC	CASSSPLAGTYEQYF
-	-	TRBV3-1	TRBJ1-2	TGTGCCAGCAGCCAAGACCACCTGGCGGGAAGGGCCTCCAACTATGGCTACACCTTC	CASSQDHLAGRASNYGYTF
-	-	TRBV20-1	TRBJ1-1	TGCAGTGCTAGAGTAGCCACGGGGACGAACACTGAAGCTTTCTTT	CSARVATGTNTEAFF
many	-	TRBV7-3	TRBJ2-5	TGTGCCAGCAGCCGGACTGCCCAAGAGACCCAGTACTTC	CASSRTAQETQYF
few	TRBD2	TRBV27	TRBJ2-7	TGTGCCAGCATAGGGGAGGGCGAGCAGTACTTC	CASIGEGEQYF